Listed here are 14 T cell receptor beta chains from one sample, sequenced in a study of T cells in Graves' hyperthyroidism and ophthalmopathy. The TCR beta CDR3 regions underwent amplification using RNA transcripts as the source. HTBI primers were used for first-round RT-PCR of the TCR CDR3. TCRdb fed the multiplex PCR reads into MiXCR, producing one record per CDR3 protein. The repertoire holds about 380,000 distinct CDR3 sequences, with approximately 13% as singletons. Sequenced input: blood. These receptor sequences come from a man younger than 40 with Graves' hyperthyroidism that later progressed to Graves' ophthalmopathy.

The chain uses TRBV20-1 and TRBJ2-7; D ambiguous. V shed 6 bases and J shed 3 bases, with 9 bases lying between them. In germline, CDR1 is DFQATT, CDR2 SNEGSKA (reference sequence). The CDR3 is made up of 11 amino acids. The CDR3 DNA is TGCAGTGCCCCATCCAACTACGAGCAGTACTTC. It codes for CSAPSNYEQYF.

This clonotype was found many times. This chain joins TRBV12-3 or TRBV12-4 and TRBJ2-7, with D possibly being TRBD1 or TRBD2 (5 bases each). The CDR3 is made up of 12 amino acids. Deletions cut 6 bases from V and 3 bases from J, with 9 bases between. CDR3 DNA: TGTGCCAGCAGCTTTGGGGGCTACGAGCAGTACTTC. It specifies CASSFGGYEQYF.

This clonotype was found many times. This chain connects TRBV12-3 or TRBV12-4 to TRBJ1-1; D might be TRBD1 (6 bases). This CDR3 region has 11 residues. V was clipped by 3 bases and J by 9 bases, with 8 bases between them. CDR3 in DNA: TGTGCCAGCAGTTTTGGACAGAAAGCTTTCTTT. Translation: CASSFGQKAFF.

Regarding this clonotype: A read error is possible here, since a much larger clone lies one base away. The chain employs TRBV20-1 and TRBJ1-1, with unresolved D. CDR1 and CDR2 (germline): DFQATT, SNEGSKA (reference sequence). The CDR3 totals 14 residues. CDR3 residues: CSARDPSSNTGAFF. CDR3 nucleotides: TGCAGTGCTAGAGATCCCTCATCGAACACTGGAGCTTTCTTT.

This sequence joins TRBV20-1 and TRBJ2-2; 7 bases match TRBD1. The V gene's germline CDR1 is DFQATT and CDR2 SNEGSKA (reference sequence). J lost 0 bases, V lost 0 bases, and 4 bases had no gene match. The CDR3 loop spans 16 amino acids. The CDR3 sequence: CSARDPRGSNTGELFF. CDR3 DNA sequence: TGCAGTGCTAGAGACCCCAGGGGGTCGAACACCGGGGAGCTGTTTTTT.

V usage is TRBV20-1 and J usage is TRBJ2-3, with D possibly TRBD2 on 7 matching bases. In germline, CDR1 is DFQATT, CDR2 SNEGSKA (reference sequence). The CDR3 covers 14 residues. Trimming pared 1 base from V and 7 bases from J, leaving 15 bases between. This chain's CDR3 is CSARVAGASHTQYF. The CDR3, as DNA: TGCAGTGCTAGAGTCGCGGGGGCCAGCCATACGCAGTATTTT.

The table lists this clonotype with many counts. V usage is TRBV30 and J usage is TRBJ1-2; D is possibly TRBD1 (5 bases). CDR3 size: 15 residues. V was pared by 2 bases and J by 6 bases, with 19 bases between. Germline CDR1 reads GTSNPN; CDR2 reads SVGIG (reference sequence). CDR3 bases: TGTGCCTGGAGTATCCAGCCCTTGGGGGTTAATGGCTACACCTTC. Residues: CAWSIQPLGVNGYTF. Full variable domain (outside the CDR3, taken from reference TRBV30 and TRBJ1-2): SQTIHQWPATLVQPVGSPLSLECTVEGTSNPNLYWYRQAAGRGLQLLFYSVGIGQISSEVPQNLSASRPQDRQFILSSKKLLLSDSGFYLCAWSIQPLGVNGYTFGSGTRLTVV.

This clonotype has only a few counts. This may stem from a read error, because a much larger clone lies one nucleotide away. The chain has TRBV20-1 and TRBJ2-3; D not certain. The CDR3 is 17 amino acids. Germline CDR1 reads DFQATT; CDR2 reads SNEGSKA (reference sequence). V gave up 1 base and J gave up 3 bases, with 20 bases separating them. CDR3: CSARGPTPLRPTDTQYF. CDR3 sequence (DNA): TGCAGTGCTAGAGGTCCGACGCCCCTAAGACCGACAGATACGCAGTATTTT.

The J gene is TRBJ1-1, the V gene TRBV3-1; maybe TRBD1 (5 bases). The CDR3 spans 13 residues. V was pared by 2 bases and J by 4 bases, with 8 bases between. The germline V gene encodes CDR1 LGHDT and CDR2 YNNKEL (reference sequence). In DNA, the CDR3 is TGTGCCAGCAGCCAATTTGGGACCACTGAAGCTTTCTTT. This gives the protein CASSQFGTTEAFF.

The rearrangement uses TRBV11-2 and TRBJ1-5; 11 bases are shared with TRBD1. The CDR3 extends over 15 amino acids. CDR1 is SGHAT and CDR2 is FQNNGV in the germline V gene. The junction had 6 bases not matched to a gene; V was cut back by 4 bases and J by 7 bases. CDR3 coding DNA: TGTGCCAGCAGCTCGGTGCGGGACAGGGGGCAGCCCCAGCATTTT. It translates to CASSSVRDRGQPQHF.

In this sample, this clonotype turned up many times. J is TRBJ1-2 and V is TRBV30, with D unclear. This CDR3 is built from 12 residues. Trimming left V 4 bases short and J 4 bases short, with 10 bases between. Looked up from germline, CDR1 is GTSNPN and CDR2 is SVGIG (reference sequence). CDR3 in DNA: TGTGCCTGGACGCCGGGGATCTATGGCTACACCTTC. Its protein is CAWTPGIYGYTF. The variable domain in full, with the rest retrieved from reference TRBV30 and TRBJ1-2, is SQTIHQWPATLVQPVGSPLSLECTVEGTSNPNLYWYRQAAGRGLQLLFYSVGIGQISSEVPQNLSASRPQDRQFILSSKKLLLSDSGFYLCAWTPGIYGYTFGSGTRLTVV.

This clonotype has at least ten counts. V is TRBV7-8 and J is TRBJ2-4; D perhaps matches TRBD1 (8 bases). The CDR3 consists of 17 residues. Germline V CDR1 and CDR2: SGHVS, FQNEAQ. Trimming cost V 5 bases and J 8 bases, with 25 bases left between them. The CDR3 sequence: CASSPNHRTGRGDIQYF. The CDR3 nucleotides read TGTGCCAGCAGCCCTAACCACAGGACAGGGAGGGGAGACATTCAGTACTTC.

The CDR3 nucleotides read TGTGCCAGCAGGCCCAGGGGAACCTACGAGCAGTACTTC. This translates into CASRPRGTYEQYF. The genes are TRBV12-3 or TRBV12-4 and TRBJ2-7; D may be TRBD1 (6 bases). V was shortened by 6 bases and J by 2 bases, with 11 bases between the two germline ends. This CDR3 has 13 amino acids.

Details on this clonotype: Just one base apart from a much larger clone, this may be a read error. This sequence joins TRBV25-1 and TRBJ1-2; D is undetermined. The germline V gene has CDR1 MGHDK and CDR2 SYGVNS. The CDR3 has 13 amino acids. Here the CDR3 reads CASSERSNYGCTF. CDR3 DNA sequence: TGTGCCAGCAGTGAACGTAGCAACTATGGCTGCACCTTC.